What follows are 31 T cell receptor beta chains derived from one specimen sequenced in a study of cytomegalovirus exposure and HLA in healthy donors. Primers included in the PCR were 60 Vbeta and 13 Jbeta primers. TCRdb's copy holds only in-frame clones and misses some; the assay was immunoSEQ multiplex PCR. The sample lists 75,000 to 90,000 clones, under 80% seen once, with about an eighth in the top ten. Sequenced: PBMCs. The receptors stem from a human donor in good health.

The chain recombines TRBV27 with TRBJ2-3; no clear D. The V end was cut by 4 bases, the J end by 1 base, with 9 bases between. The CDR3 has 14 amino acids. Germline V gene sequence: CDR1 MNHEY, CDR2 SMNVEV (reference sequence). CDR3 sequence (DNA): TGTGCCAGCAGTTCCAGCCTAGGCACAGATACGCAGTATTTT. Its translation is CASSSSLGTDTQYF.

The chain has TRBV27 and TRBJ2-5; the match to TRBD1 covers 8 bases. Germline V gene sequence: CDR1 MNHEY, CDR2 SMNVEV (reference sequence). J was trimmed by 5 bases and V by 4 bases; bases with no gene match: 15. The CDR3 spans 17 residues. The CDR3 sequence: CASSYDRGPVGVETQYF. In nucleotides, the CDR3 is TGTGCCAGCAGTTACGACAGGGGTCCGGTTGGTGTCGAGACCCAGTACTTC.

The rearrangement links TRBV4-1 to TRBJ1-3; 8 positions match TRBD1. Germline CDR1 and CDR2: MGHRA and YSYEKL. The CDR3 length is 12 residues. J was trimmed by 9 bases and V by 5 bases; bases with no gene match: 3. CDR3 in DNA: TGCGCCAGCAGCAATGGACAGGGCACCATATATTTT. Translating gives CASSNGQGTIYF.

A few counts support this clone. The chain combines TRBV6-6 with TRBJ1-3, with D perhaps TRBD1 (6 bases). Looked up from germline, CDR1 is MNHNY and CDR2 is SVGAGI (reference sequence). The CDR3 totals 14 residues. Trimming cost V 5 bases and J 3 bases, with 11 bases left between them. The CDR3, as DNA: TGTGCCAGCAGTCTAACAGGGCGTGGAAACACCATATATTTT. Amino acid sequence: CASSLTGRGNTIYF.

CDR3 amino acids: CSAIWDSPYEQYF. The DNA of the CDR3 is TGCAGCGCGATCTGGGACAGTCCCTACGAGCAGTACTTC. The chain joins TRBV29-1 to TRBJ2-7, with 7 bases identical to TRBD1. Per the germline V gene, CDR1 is SQVTM and CDR2 is ANQGSEA. The CDR3 length is 13 residues. The trim removed 7 bases at V and 2 bases at J, leaving 8 bases unmatched.

V gene TRBV2 combines with J gene TRBJ2-3, with D unresolved. The germline V and J ends were trimmed by 4 bases and 0 bases, with 8 bases remaining between them. Germline V lookup: CDR1 SNHLY, CDR2 FYNNEI. This CDR3 has 14 residues. The CDR3 loop is CASSGASSTDTQYF. CDR3 bases: TGTGCCAGCAGTGGAGCGTCAAGCACAGATACGCAGTATTTT.

This clone was seen a single time. The chain combines TRBV6-1 with TRBJ2-3, with 7 nucleotides matching TRBD1. CDR1 MNHNS and CDR2 SASEGT come from the germline V gene. The CDR3 contains 14 residues. Unmatched junction bases numbered 4, after V lost 3 bases and J lost 4 bases. As DNA, the CDR3 is TGTGCCAGCAGTGACCAGGGGGAAGCAGATACGCAGTATTTT. It is translated as CASSDQGEADTQYF.

The J gene is TRBJ1-5, the V gene TRBV9; a weak D match, TRBD1 (5 bases). The CDR3 has 15 residues. Germline CDR1 SGDLS, CDR2 YYNGEE. V was cut by 4 bases and J by 0 bases, with 11 bases left in between. This CDR3 reads CASSIDSHSNQPQHF. DNA of the CDR3: TGTGCCAGCAGCATAGACAGCCATAGCAATCAGCCCCAGCATTTT.

This clone has a single count. The J gene is TRBJ1-1, the V gene TRBV2, with 8 positions matching TRBD1. Looked up from germline, CDR1 is SNHLY and CDR2 is FYNNEI. V lost 3 bases and J lost 4; bases outside the gene matches: 7. The CDR3 is 15 residues long. CDR3 sequence: CASSEWDRRATEAFF. In nucleotides, the CDR3 is TGTGCCAGCAGTGAGTGGGACAGGAGGGCCACTGAAGCTTTCTTT.

The chain joins TRBV5-5 to TRBJ1-1, with 9 bases aligning to TRBD1. Looked up from germline, CDR1 is SGHKS and CDR2 is YYEKEE (reference sequence). The CDR3 covers 15 residues. V was pared by 2 bases and J by 3 bases, with 5 bases of the junction left unmatched. CDR3 DNA: TGTGCCAGCAGCTTACAACAGGGGGCGGACACTGAAGCTTTCTTT. Protein product: CASSLQQGADTEAFF.

V gene TRBV5-5 combines with J gene TRBJ2-7; D gene ambiguous. V was shortened by 4 bases and J by 3 bases, with 14 bases between the two germline ends. The CDR3 contains 14 residues. From germline, CDR1 is SGHKS and CDR2 YYEKEE (reference sequence). As DNA, the CDR3 is TGTGCCAGCAGCCCGGGTGTAGATAACTACGAGCAGTACTTC. Encoded protein: CASSPGVDNYEQYF.

The chain joins TRBV5-1 to TRBJ2-3; 8 bases match TRBD2. J was trimmed by 2 bases and V by 4 bases; bases with no gene match: 6. This CDR3 region has 15 residues. Germline CDR1 reads SGHRS; CDR2 reads YFSETQ. This CDR3 is CASSITSGSTDTQYF. In DNA, the CDR3 is TGCGCCAGCAGCATAACTAGCGGATCCACAGATACGCAGTATTTT.

The rearrangement joins TRBV7-9 to TRBJ2-5; TRBD1 matches at 7 bases. The germline V gene encodes CDR1 SEHNR and CDR2 FQNEAQ (reference sequence). V dropped 6 bases and J dropped 2; count of bases not matched to a gene: 9. This CDR3 is built from 15 residues. The chain's CDR3 is CASRPRDSAQETQYF. The CDR3 coding sequence is TGTGCCAGCAGACCCCGGGACAGTGCGCAAGAGACCCAGTACTTC.

The V and J genes are TRBV10-1 and TRBJ2-2; 11 bases line up with TRBD2. Germline V lookup: CDR1 WNHNN, CDR2 SYGVQD (reference sequence). V trimming: 6 bases; J trimming: 9 bases; junction bases outside the gene matches: 12. The CDR3 sequence is 16 residues long. CDR3 nucleotides: TGCGCCAGCAGCCACGGACTAGCGGGTTTTCTGTGGGAGCTGTTTTTT. Translating it yields CASSHGLAGFLWELFF.

The chain couples TRBV4-1 to TRBJ2-3; D is possibly TRBD2 (5 bases). Germline V gene data show CDR1 as MGHRA and CDR2 as YSYEKL. The CDR3 sequence is 16 residues long. Trimming removed 0 bases from V and 8 bases from J, with 18 bases in between. The CDR3 bases are TGCGCCAGCAGCCAAGATCGGGGTCCCGGCCGCATTACGCAGTATTTT. This codes for CASSQDRGPGRITQYF.

Worth noting for this clone: An end of the junction does not agree with germline; a read error may underlie this. The rearrangement joins TRBV7-6 to TRBJ1-2; TRBD1 matches 7 bases. This CDR3 has 15 amino acids. The germline gives CDR1 SGHVS, CDR2 FNYEAQ. The CDR3 DNA follows: TGTGCCAGCAGCTTAGCTAGGCAGGGGGTAGGTGGCTACCCCTTC. This sequence encodes CASSLARQGVGGYPF.

This chain links TRBV4-3 with TRBJ2-1; D is perhaps TRBD2 (6 bases). This CDR3 comprises 16 residues. The germline gives CDR1 LGHNA, CDR2 YSLEER. V lost 1 base to trimming and J lost 5 bases, with 15 bases between them. The CDR3 nucleotides read TGCGCCAGCAGCCAAGGTGGATGGCGGGGACACAATGAGCAGTTCTTC. Protein sequence: CASSQGGWRGHNEQFF.

This chain joins TRBV29-1 and TRBJ1-2, with D possibly being TRBD1 (5 bases). The CDR3 consists of 12 residues. CDR1 SQVTM and CDR2 ANQGSEA come from the germline V gene. V lost 6 bases, J lost 7 bases, and 15 bases lay in between. CDR3 sequence reads: CSVATQGGGYTF. CDR3 sequence (DNA): TGCAGCGTCGCCACTCAGGGAGGTGGCTACACCTTC. Combining the CDR3 with reference TRBV29-1 and TRBJ1-2 gives the whole variable domain SAVISQKPSRDICQRGTSLTIQCQVDSQVTMMFWYRQQPGQSLTLIATANQGSEATYESGFVIDKFPISRPNLTFSTLTVSNMSPEDSSIYLCSVATQGGGYTFGSGTRLTVV.

The V call is TRBV6-5, the J call TRBJ2-5; 11 bases agree with TRBD2. This CDR3 comprises 16 residues. V lost 1 base to trimming and J lost 5 bases; unmatched junction nucleotides: 6. Germline CDR1 MNHEY, CDR2 SVGAGI. CDR3 coding DNA: TGTGCCAGCAGTTACTGGGCTAGCGGGGGGACGGAGACCCAGTACTTC. This encodes CASSYWASGGTETQYF.

This sequence joins TRBV4-3 and TRBJ1-5, with a possible D match to TRBD1 (5 bases). Germline V gene data show CDR1 as LGHNA and CDR2 as YSLEER. With 3 bases removed from V and 2 bases from J, the gap between germline ends came to 8 bases. The length of the CDR3 is 14 residues. The CDR3, as DNA: TGCGCCAGCAGCCACGGACAAGGCAATCAGCCCCAGCATTTT. Translating gives CASSHGQGNQPQHF.

The V and J genes are TRBV19 and TRBJ1-6; TRBD1 aligns across 7 bases. Germline V gene lookup returns CDR1 LNHDA and CDR2 SQIVND (reference sequence). The V segment lost 2 bases and the J segment 12 bases; nucleotides outside the gene matches: 10. This CDR3 region has 15 residues. CDR3 sequence reads: CASSISYSQGGPLHF. CDR3 sequence (DNA): TGTGCCAGTAGTATATCGTACAGTCAGGGGGGACCCCTCCACTTT.

For the CDR3, the DNA is TGTGCCAGCAGTTTAGATCTAGCGGGGGGCACAGATACGCAGTATTTT. Translation gives CASSLDLAGGTDTQYF. The chain recombines TRBV6-6 with TRBJ2-3; 10 bases are a match to TRBD2. CDR1 and CDR2 (germline): MNHNY, SVGAGI (reference sequence). The CDR3 has 16 amino acids. V shed 4 bases and J 1 base; nucleotides not matched to a gene: 5.

This chain joins TRBV18 and TRBJ1-1, with D uncertain. The germline V gene has CDR1 KGHSH and CDR2 LQKENI. The V end lost 1 base, the J end lost 7 bases, and 10 bases lay between the germline ends. This CDR3 has 13 residues. This CDR3 is CASSPRQTYEAFF. In nucleotides, the CDR3 is TGTGCCAGCTCACCACGCCAGACTTATGAAGCTTTCTTT.

J is TRBJ1-3 and V is TRBV29-1, with a weak D call TRBD1 (6 bases). The germline V and J ends were trimmed by 3 bases and 3 bases, with 6 bases remaining between them. This CDR3 spans 12 amino acids. Germline V gene sequence: CDR1 SQVTM, CDR2 ANQGSEA. The CDR3, as DNA: TGCAGCGTTGACAGGGGTGGAAACACCATATATTTT. Translation: CSVDRGGNTIYF.

This clone was observed many times. The rearrangement links TRBV6-5 to TRBJ2-5; TRBD1 matches at 10 bases. Trimming at V came to 5 bases and at J to 4 bases, leaving 4 bases not matched to a gene. CDR1 is MNHEY, CDR2 SVGAGI, per germline. The CDR3 length is 14 residues. The CDR3 DNA reads as TGTGCCAGCAGTCCGGACAGGGGGGGAGAGACCCAGTACTTC. Protein sequence: CASSPDRGGETQYF.

V gene TRBV29-1 combines with J gene TRBJ2-3; weak D call: TRBD1 (5 bases). CDR3 size: 12 residues. V was cut by 7 bases and J by 6 bases, with 14 bases left in between. In germline, CDR1 is SQVTM, CDR2 ANQGSEA. CDR3 amino acids: CSGLTGRDTQYF. The DNA for the CDR3 is TGCAGCGGATTAACAGGACGCGATACGCAGTATTTT.

The chain recombines TRBV7-2 with TRBJ2-1; possibly TRBD1 for D (5 bases). Trimming removed 5 bases at V and 6 bases at J, with 11 bases between. CDR3 size: 13 residues. Germline V gene sequence: CDR1 SGHTA, CDR2 FQGNSA. The CDR3 region has the DNA TGTGCCAGCAGCACTCAGGGTACCAATGAGCAGTTCTTC. It encodes CASSTQGTNEQFF.

The chain links TRBV7-9 to TRBJ2-7, with 9 positions matching TRBD1. The CDR3 consists of 13 residues. Per germline, CDR1 SEHNR and CDR2 FQNEAQ (reference sequence). V lost 7 bases and J lost 5; bases outside the gene matches: 6. The CDR3 nucleotides are TGTGCCAGCACCTCGGACAGGGGTCACGAGCAGTACTTC. Amino acids: CASTSDRGHEQYF.

This rearrangement joins TRBV5-1 to TRBJ1-5, with 9 bases lining up with TRBD1. CDR1 is SGHRS and CDR2 is YFSETQ in the germline V gene. V dropped 0 bases and J dropped 2; count of bases not matched to a gene: 9. The CDR3 has 18 amino acids. CDR3 in amino acids: CASSLGPATGGGNQPQHF. CDR3 nucleotide sequence: TGCGCCAGCAGCTTGGGCCCTGCGACAGGGGGTGGCAATCAGCCCCAGCATTTT.

DNA for the CDR3: TGTGCCAGCAGTGAAGAAGCAGGGAATCAGCCCCAGCATTTT. As protein: CASSEEAGNQPQHF. This chain connects TRBV2 to TRBJ1-5, with a weak D call TRBD1 (5 bases). The V gene lost 1 base and the J gene lost 4 bases, with 8 bases spanning the gap. The CDR3 is made up of 14 amino acids. In germline, CDR1 is SNHLY, CDR2 FYNNEI.

The CDR3 here is CASSQEDRGTEAFF. CDR3 in DNA: TGCGCCAGCAGCCAAGAGGACAGGGGCACTGAAGCTTTCTTT. This chain connects TRBV4-1 to TRBJ1-1; TRBD1 aligns across 9 bases. Looked up from germline, CDR1 is MGHRA and CDR2 is YSYEKL. This CDR3 region has 14 residues. J was trimmed by 4 bases and V by 0 bases; bases with no gene match: 0.